This T cell receptor (beta chain) was observed in a study of CD8+ T cells in alopecia areata. The wider study: A regimen of oral tofacitinib, 5 to 10 mg twice daily, was given to treated patients. Study-level points and caveats: Scalp sequencing captures resident alphabeta T cells of normal skin too.

RNA, once extracted, was reverse transcribed into cDNA for use as the sequencing template. The method was immunoSEQ multiplex PCR; TCRdb's version includes in-frame clones alone and lacks a portion of them. The sample carries fewer than 250,000 clones, 50% to 65% recorded once. CDR3 length: 16 amino acids. Germline CDR1 and CDR2: MGHRA and YSYEKL. J lost 3 bases, V lost 2 bases, and 3 bases had no gene match. This clone was picked up a small number of times. As yet, its antigen is unknown. The rearrangement links TRBV4-1 to TRBJ2-1, with TRBD2 matching 11 bases. This clonotype originated in a human donor with alopecia areata. The input for sequencing was CD4+ T cells sorted from blood, taken at week 0. This chain's CDR3 is CASSQTGTSGYNEQFF. CDR3 bases: TGCGCCAGCAGCCAAACCGGGACTAGCGGCTACAATGAGCAGTTCTTC.